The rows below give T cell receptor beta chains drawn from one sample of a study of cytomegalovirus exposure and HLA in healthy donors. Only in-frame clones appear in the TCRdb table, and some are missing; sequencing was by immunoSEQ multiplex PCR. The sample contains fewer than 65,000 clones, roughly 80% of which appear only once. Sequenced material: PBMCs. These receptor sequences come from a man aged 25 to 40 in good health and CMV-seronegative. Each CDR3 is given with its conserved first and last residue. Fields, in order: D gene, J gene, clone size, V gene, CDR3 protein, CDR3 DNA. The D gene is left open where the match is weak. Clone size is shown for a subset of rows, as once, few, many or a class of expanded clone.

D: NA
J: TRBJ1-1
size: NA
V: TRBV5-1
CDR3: CASSQQSLMNTEAFF
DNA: TGCGCCAGCAGCCAACAGAGTTTGATGAACACTGAAGCTTTCTTT

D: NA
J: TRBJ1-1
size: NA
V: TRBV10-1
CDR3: CASSDTPTRPNTEAFF
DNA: TGCGCCAGCAGTGATACCCCGACACGGCCAAACACTGAAGCTTTCTTT

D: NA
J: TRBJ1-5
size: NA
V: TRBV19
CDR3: CASRPQVNNQPQHF
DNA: TGTGCCAGCCGTCCCCAGGTAAACAATCAGCCCCAGCATTTT

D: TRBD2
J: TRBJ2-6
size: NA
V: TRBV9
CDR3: CASSALPGLAGGQGANVLTF
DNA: TGTGCCAGCAGCGCCCTGCCGGGACTAGCGGGGGGGCAGGGGGCCAACGTCCTGACTTTC

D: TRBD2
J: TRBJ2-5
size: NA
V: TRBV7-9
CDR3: CASSLGMGGKEETQYF
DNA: TGTGCCAGCAGCCTTGGGATGGGAGGGAAGGAAGAGACCCAGTACTTC

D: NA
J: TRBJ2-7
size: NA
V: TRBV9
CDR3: CASSAGLHGLEEQYF
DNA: TGTGCCAGCAGCGCGGGACTGCACGGCCTAGAGGAGCAGTACTTC

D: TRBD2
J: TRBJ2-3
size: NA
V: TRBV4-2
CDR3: CASSQDWGLAGGPTDTQYF
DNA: TGTGCCAGCAGCCAAGATTGGGGACTGGCGGGAGGGCCGACAGATACGCAGTATTTT

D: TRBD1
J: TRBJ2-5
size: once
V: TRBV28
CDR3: CASSPQGFDGTQYF
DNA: TGTGCCAGCAGTCCACAGGGGTTCGACGGGACCCAGTACTTC

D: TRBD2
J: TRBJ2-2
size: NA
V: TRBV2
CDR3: CASSGRRSGGRHTGELFF
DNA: TGTGCCAGCAGTGGCCGACGGTCGGGGGGGCGGCACACCGGGGAGCTGTTTTTT

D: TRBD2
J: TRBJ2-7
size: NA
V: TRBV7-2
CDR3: CASSLVGTSGNEQYF
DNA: TGTGCCAGCAGCTTAGTGGGGACTAGCGGGAACGAGCAGTACTTC

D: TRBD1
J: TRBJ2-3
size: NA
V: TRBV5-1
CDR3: CASSLGQGPTDTQYF
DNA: TGCGCCAGCAGCTTGGGACAGGGACCCACAGATACGCAGTATTTT

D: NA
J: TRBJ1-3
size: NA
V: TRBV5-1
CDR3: CASSLVGQLSGNTIYF
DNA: TGCGCCAGCAGCTTGGTAGGACAGCTTTCTGGAAACACCATATATTTT

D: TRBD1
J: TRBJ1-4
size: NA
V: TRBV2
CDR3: CASTRDSFNEKLFF
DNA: TGTGCCAGCACCCGGGACAGCTTTAATGAAAAACTGTTTTTT

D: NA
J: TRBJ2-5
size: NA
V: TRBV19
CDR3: CASSADSQETQYF
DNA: TGTGCCAGTAGTGCCGACAGCCAAGAGACCCAGTACTTC

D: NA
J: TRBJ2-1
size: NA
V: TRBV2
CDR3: CASTPLVGGGEQFF
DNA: TGTGCCAGCACCCCTCTAGTGGGGGGTGGTGAGCAGTTCTTC